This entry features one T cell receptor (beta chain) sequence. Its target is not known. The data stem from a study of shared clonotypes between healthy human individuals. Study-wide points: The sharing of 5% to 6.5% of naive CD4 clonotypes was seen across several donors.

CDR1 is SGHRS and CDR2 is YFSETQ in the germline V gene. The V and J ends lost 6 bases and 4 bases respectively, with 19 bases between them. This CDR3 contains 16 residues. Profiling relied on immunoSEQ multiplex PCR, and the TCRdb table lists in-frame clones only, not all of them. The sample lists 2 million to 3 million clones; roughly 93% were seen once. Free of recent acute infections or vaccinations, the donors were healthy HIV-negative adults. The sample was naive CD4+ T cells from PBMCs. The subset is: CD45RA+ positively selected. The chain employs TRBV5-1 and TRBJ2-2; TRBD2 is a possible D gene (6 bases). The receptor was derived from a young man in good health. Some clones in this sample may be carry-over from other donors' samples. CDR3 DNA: TGCGCCAGCACCATTAGTTACGGGAGCCTCACCGGGGAGCTGTTTTTT. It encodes CASTISYGSLTGELFF.